This T cell receptor beta chain was sequenced in a study of shared clonotypes between healthy human individuals. Using immunoSEQ multiplex PCR, the repertoire was profiled, and TCRdb retains in-frame clones only, with some absent. The sample shows some 2.1 million clones, around 93% of them seen only once. CD45RO-negative, CCR7-selected cells formed the naive CD8 fraction, which excluded terminally differentiated effector memory CD45RA+ cells. Sequencing input: naive CD8+ T cells from PBMCs. The receptor comes from a man aged 18 to 29 in good health. Some clones in this sample may be carry-over from other donors' samples.

The CDR3 reads CAWRVPSGSYEQYF. CDR3 bases: TGTGCCTGGAGAGTCCCGAGCGGGTCCTACGAGCAGTACTTC. V usage is TRBV30 and J usage is TRBJ2-7; tentatively, D is TRBD2 (6 bases). Per the germline V gene, CDR1 is GTSNPN and CDR2 is SVGIG (reference sequence). The CDR3 consists of 14 residues. The V gene lost 3 bases and the J gene lost 1 base, with 13 bases spanning the gap.